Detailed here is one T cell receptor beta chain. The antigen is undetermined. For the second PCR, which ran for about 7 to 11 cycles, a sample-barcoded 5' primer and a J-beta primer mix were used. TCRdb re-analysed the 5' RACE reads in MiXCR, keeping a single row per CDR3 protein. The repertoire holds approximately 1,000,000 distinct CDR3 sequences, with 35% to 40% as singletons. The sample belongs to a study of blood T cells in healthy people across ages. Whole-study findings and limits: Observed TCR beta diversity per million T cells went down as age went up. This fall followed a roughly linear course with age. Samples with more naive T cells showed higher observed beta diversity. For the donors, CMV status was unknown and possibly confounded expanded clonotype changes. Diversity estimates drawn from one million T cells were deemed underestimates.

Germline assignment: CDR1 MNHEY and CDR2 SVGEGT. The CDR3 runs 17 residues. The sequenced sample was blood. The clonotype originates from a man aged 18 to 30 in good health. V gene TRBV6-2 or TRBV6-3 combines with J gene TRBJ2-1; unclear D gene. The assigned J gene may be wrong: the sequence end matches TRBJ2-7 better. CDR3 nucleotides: TGTGCCAGCAGATCTGGGGTAGGGCCGCTCTCCTACAATGAGCAGTACTTC. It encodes CASRSGVGPLSYNEQYF.